This TCR beta chain was recovered during a study of blood T cell repertoires in COVID-19. Study-level background: Acute and convalescent COVID-19 samples came from the United States, Italy and Spain. T cells, B-cell-depleted T cells, or PBMCs supplied cDNA or gDNA.

One Seattle source followed patients from active infection through their disease course. As processed by the authors: Amplified reference gene primers provided the basis for estimating nucleated cell counts. The data were produced by immunoSEQ multiplex PCR, yet TCRdb's version contains in-frame clones alone and is incomplete. Clone size and V and J calls were adopted from that table, with D and trimming inferred from the DNA. Counted here are 200,000 to 300,000 clones, around 90% occurring once; the ten biggest clones make up roughly 4.9%. Germline lookup yields CDR1 SEHNR and CDR2 FQNEAQ (reference sequence). This CDR3 has 15 amino acids. The V and J ends lost 4 bases and 6 bases, in that order; junction bases with no gene match: 11.

The V gene is TRBV7-9, the J gene TRBJ1-1; 7 bases are a match to TRBD1. This clonotype originated in a woman aged 55 to 70 with COVID-19, enrolled during active disease. The specimen sequenced was peripheral blood. The CDR3 here is CASSWLPGQKAEAFF. CDR3 DNA sequence: TGTGCCAGCAGCTGGCTACCGGGACAGAAGGCTGAAGCTTTCTTT. Together with reference TRBV7-9 and TRBJ1-1, the CDR3 gives the full variable domain: DTGVSQNPRHKITKRGQNVTFRCDPISEHNRLYWYRQTLGQGPEFLTYFQNEAQLEKSRLLSDRFSAERPKGSFSTLEIQRTEQGDSAMYLCASSWLPGQKAEAFFGQGTRLTVV.